This T cell receptor beta chain was captured by sequencing in a study of Ad26.COV2.S vaccination and SARS-CoV-2 variants. Whole-study context: The COV1001 Ad26.COV2.S trial arm included the donor.

The protocol was immunoSEQ multiplex PCR, while the TCRdb copy is restricted to in-frame clones and leaves out a portion. The table has some 450,000 clones, 90% seen once. Treatment here: 15 to 20 received Ad26.COV2.S at low or high dose, single or two shots; 5 received placebo; per-sample allocation not given. Following the first vaccine or placebo injection, samples were taken on day 63. The input for sequencing was peripheral blood, taken in a trial of Ad26.COV2.S vaccine versus placebo. This TCR derives from a person between 18 and 65 years old who received the Ad26.COV2.S COVID-19 vaccine or a placebo.

The DNA of the CDR3 is TGTGCCAGCAGTCCGGACAGGGATGAAAAACTGTTTTTT. This sequence encodes CASSPDRDEKLFF. The gene calls are TRBV28 and TRBJ1-4; 8 bases agree with TRBD1. The CDR3 totals 13 residues. Germline CDR1 MDHEN, CDR2 SYDVKM. The junction had 2 bases not matched to a gene; V was cut back by 5 bases and J by 6 bases.